This entry describes one T cell receptor (beta chain). Its antigen is unidentified. The entry originates in a study of monozygotic twins with inflammatory bowel disease. Whole-study findings and limits: Between concordant and discordant twins, repertoire similarity failed to differ, a result that limited power may explain. Repertoires of patients may have been made more variable by differing immunosuppressive treatments. With others, IBD patients shared fewer clonotypes than healthy twins did, especially with disease activity.

Germline-derived CDR1 and CDR2 are SGHRS and YFSETQ. This CDR3 contains 14 residues. One entry per CDR3 protein, without DNA, is what TCRdb gives after re-calling the 5' RACE reads. Recorded for this sample: approximately 420,000 distinct CDR3 sequences. This receptor was taken from a human donor with ulcerative colitis or Crohn's disease, or a healthy co-twin of an affected twin (not recorded which). The rearrangement links TRBV5-1 to TRBJ1-2; no DNA is available, so the TRBD1 call from TCRdb remains unchecked. The sample was blood. This CDR3 reads CASSPGQGIRGYTF.